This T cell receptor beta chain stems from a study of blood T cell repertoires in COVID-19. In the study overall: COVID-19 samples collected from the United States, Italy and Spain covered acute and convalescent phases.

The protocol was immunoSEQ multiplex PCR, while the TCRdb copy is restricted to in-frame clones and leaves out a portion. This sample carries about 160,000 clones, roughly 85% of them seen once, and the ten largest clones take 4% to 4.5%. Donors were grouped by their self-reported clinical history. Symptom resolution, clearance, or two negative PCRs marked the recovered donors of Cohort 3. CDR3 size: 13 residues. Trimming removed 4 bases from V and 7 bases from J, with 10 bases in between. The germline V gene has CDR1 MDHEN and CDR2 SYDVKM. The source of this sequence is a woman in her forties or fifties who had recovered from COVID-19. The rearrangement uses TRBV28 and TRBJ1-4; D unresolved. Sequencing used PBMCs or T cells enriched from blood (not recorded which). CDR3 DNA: TGTGCCAGCAGTTCCCCAGGAGGTGAAAAACTGTTTTTT. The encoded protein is CASSSPGGEKLFF. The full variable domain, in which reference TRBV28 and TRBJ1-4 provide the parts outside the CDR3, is DVKVTQSSRYLVKRTGEKVFLECVQDMDHENMFWYRQDPGLGLRLIYFSYDVKMKEKGDIPEGYSVSREKKERFSLILESASTNQTSMYLCASSSPGGEKLFFGSGTQLSVL.